This paragraph covers one T cell receptor beta chain sequence. Its antigen is unknown. It has no much larger one-base neighbor in the sample; base qualities were not kept. This record comes from a study of T cells after yellow fever vaccination (dated by TCRdb to between 2017 and 2020). Some background on the complete study: The SMART-Seq v4 Ultra Low Input RNA kit was used to prepare libraries from fractions with low cell numbers. Bulk TCR alpha and beta repertoires were sequenced longitudinally to track T-cell clones before and after primary and booster YFV17D yellow fever vaccination. Two healthy male donors, one aged 18 to 30 and one aged 30 to 40 years, made up the cohort. Blood was collected at multiple timepoints before and after primary and secondary immunization, and bulk PBMC replicates and cell subsets were isolated. Results and caveats for the whole study, not just this receptor: The secondary T-cell response was found to be weaker but faster than the primary response, with a peak reached on day 5 rather than on day 15. After the booster, most of the clones that had expanded following primary vaccination were detected again (almost 98% of CD4 and 80% to 90% of CD8), which suggests that memory was broadly maintained. A small share of clonotypes was detected in both CD4 and CD8 compartments, with the overlap likely arising from convergent recombination. Computational filtering was required because FACS-sorted repertoires could contain abundant contaminating clonotypes from the bulk population. Because the study included only two donors, the extent to which the findings can be generalized is limited.

Synthesis of TCR cDNA relied on 5'RACE template switching, a step that introduced a universal primer site along with unique molecular identifiers. Priming for cDNA synthesis came from both the TCR alpha and TCR beta constant segments. Two PCR steps were used to amplify libraries, with sample barcodes and sequencing adapters being added in the second step. Libraries were sequenced on Illumina HiSeq 2500 (2x100 bp) or NovaSeq (2x150 bp). The study's processing was this. Reads were demultiplexed and collapsed into UMI consensus sequences with MIGEC, and V(D)J alignment was performed with MiXCR. Clonotypes responding to the vaccine were identified with edgeR on replicate PBMC samples, with the criteria of FDR below 0.01 and a log2 fold change above 5 up to day 15. Each bulk clonotype received a CD4 or CD8 identity based on whether the sequenced CD4 or CD8 repertoire contained that clonotype at higher abundance. TCRdb cleaned the public reads at Q25 with fastp, built clones with MiXCR and kept in-frame beta chains. Duplicate CDR3 protein sequences are folded into a single record with the most common DNA and genes. The V and J calls come from TCRdb's annotation, not from the publication. Across this sample there are nearly 350,000 distinct CDR3 sequences, with roughly 8% seen only once. The ten largest make up about 16% of the sample.

CDR1 and CDR2 (SGHTA, FQGNSA) derive from the germline V gene. The CDR3 measures 14 amino acids from cysteine to phenylalanine. Kept here is only the CDR3 DNA, which spans 42 bases and is read in frame from base 1. Cut back by 1 base and 6 bases, the V and J ends lie 11 bases apart. This sample's treatment or condition label indicates: live attenuated yellow fever vaccine strain. At every blood-draw timepoint, two biological replicates of bulk PBMCs were collected. A standard Ficoll-Paque protocol was used to isolate PBMCs from peripheral blood. RNA was extracted with TriZol from bulk PBMCs, CD4 and CD8 fractions, and dextramer-positive and dextramer-negative fractions.

The source was PBMCs, collected roughly 45 days after the first yellow fever vaccination. This sequence originates from a man between 18 and 35 years old who received the YFV17D yellow fever vaccine. The chain links TRBV7-2 with TRBJ2-3, and TRBD1 may be the D gene, going by 5 matching bases. The base sequence is TGTGCCAGCAGCTTAGTCATGGCAGGGGATACGCAGTATTTT. Translated, it reads CASSLVMAGDTQYF.